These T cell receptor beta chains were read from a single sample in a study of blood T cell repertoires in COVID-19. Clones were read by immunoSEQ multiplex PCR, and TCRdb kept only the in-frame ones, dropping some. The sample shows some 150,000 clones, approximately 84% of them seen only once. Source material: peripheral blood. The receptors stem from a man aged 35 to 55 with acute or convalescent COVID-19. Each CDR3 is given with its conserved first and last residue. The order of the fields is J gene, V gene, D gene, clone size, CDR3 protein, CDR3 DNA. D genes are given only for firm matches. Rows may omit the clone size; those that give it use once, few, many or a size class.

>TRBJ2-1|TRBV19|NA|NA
CASTLNSRGEQFF
TGTGCCAGTACCCTGAATTCCCGGGGGGAGCAGTTCTTC
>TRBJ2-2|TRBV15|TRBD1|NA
CATSRATGFTGELFF
TGTGCCACCAGCAGGGCGACAGGGTTCACCGGGGAGCTGTTTTTT
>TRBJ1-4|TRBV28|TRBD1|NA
CASYRGTNEKLFF
TGTGCCAGTTACAGGGGTACTAATGAAAAACTGTTTTTT
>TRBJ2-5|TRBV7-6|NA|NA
CASSPLGRQYQETQYF
TGTGCCAGCAGCCCTCTGGGCAGACAGTATCAAGAGACCCAGTACTTC
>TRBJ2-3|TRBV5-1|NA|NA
CASSPRLGGRTDTQYF
TGCGCCAGCAGCCCCAGGCTCGGGGGGCGGACAGATACGCAGTATTTT
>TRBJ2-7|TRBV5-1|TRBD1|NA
CASRTDRSGYEQYF
TGCGCCAGCAGAACGGACAGGTCGGGCTACGAGCAGTACTTC
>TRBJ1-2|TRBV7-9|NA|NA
CASSLGGGRAQDGYTF
TGTGCCAGCAGCTTAGGGGGGGGACGCGCCCAGGATGGCTACACCTTC
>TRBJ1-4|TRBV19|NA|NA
CASSIGLTGEKLFF
TGTGCCAGTAGTATCGGACTTACGGGTGAAAAACTGTTTTTT
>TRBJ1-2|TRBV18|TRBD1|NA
CASSLLRGQGLSGYTF
TGTGCCAGCTCCCTCCTTAGGGGACAGGGGCTAAGCGGCTACACCTTC
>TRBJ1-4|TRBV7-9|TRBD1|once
CASSRQGSEKLFF
TGTGCCAGCAGCCGACAGGGAAGTGAAAAACTGTTTTTT
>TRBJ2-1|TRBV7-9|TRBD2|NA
CASSSGTSGDYNEQFF
TGTGCCAGCAGCTCAGGGACTAGCGGGGACTACAATGAGCAGTTCTTC
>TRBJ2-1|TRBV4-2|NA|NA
CASSQEGARTHNEQFF
TGTGCCAGCAGCCAAGAAGGGGCACGAACTCACAATGAGCAGTTCTTC
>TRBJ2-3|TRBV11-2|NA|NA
CASSLAEGTDTQYF
TGTGCCAGCAGCCTCGCGGAGGGCACAGATACGCAGTATTTT
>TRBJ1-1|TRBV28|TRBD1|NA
CASSEEQGGTEAFF
TGTGCCAGCAGTGAAGAACAGGGGGGCACTGAAGCTTTCTTT
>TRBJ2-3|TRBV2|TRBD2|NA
CASSPSGGNTDTQYF
TGTGCCAGCAGTCCTAGCGGGGGAAACACAGATACGCAGTATTTT
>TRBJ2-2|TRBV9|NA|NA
CASSVGGDTGELFF
TGTGCCAGCAGCGTAGGCGGGGACACCGGGGAGCTGTTTTTT
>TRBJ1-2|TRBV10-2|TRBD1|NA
CASSDAGTDFNYGYTF
TGCGCCAGCAGTGATGCCGGGACAGACTTCAACTATGGCTACACCTTC
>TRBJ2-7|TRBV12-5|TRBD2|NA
CASGSSGGDYEQYF
TGTGCTAGTGGTTCTAGCGGGGGTGATTACGAGCAGTACTTC
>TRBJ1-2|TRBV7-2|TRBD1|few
CASSLDRGLMGYTF
TGTGCCAGCAGCTTAGACAGGGGGCTTATGGGCTACACCTTC
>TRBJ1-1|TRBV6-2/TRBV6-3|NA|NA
CASSARLNTEAFF
TGTGCCAGCAGCGCCAGATTGAACACTGAAGCTTTCTTT